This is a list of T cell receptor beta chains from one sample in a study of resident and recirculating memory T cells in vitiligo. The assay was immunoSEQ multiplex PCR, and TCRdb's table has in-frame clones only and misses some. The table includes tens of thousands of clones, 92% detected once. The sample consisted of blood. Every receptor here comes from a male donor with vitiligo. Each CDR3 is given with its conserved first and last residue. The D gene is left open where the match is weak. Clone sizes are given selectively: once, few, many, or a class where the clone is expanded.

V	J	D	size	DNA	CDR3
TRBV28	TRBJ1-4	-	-	TGTGCCTCAGGCGGGGGGGCTAATGAAAAACTGTTTTTT	CASGGGANEKLFF
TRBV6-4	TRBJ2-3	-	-	TGTGCCAGCAGTGAGGAGGGGTCGGGCACAGATACGCAGTATTTT	CASSEEGSGTDTQYF
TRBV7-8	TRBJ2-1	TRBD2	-	TGTGCCAGCAGCCTTCCTTGGGGACTAGCGGAGGAGAGAGAGCAGTTCTTC	CASSLPWGLAEEREQFF
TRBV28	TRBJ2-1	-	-	TGTGCCAGCAGGCCACGGGAGCGGTCCAATGAGCAGTTCTTC	CASRPRERSNEQFF
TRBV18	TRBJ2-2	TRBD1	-	TGTGCCAGTCACCCCCGGGACAGGGGGACCGGGGAGCTGTTTTTT	CASHPRDRGTGELFF
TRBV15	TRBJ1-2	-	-	TGTGCCACCAGCCTAGGACGCGGGGATGGCTACACCTTC	CATSLGRGDGYTF
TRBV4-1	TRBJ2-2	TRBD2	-	TGCGCCAGCAGCCAACCCCGGGAGGGCCCGACCGGGGAGCTGTTTTTT	CASSQPREGPTGELFF
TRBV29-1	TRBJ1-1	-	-	TGCAGCGTTGAATGGCCCCCCGGGGTTGGCACTGAAGCTTTCTTT	CSVEWPPGVGTEAFF
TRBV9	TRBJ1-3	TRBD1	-	TGTGCCAGCAGCGTAGAGGGGGCTGGGGGAAACACCATATATTTT	CASSVEGAGGNTIYF
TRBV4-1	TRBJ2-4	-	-	TGCGCCAGCAGCCAAGCGGGAGCGGGCAAAAACATTCAGTACTTC	CASSQAGAGKNIQYF
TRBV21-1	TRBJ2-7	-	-	TGTGCCAGCAGCAAAGCTTTCTGCGGGTCCCCGGGGGACGAGCAGTACTTC	CASSKAFCGSPGDEQYF
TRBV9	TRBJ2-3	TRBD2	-	TGTGCCAGCAGCTCCCGAGCGGGAGGGCCGAGGGCAGATACGCAGTATTTT	CASSSRAGGPRADTQYF
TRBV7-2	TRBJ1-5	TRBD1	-	TGTGCCAGCAGCTTAGCGGCGAGGGGACAGGGCCCTCCCCAGCATTTT	CASSLAARGQGPPQHF
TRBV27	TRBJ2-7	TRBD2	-	TGTGCCAGCAGTTTCTCCGGGACTAGCTACGAGCAGTACTTC	CASSFSGTSYEQYF
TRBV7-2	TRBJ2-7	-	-	TGTGCCAGCAGCTTAGTGGAGGGGTCGGGAAACGAGCAGTACTTC	CASSLVEGSGNEQYF
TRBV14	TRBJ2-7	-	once	TGTGCCAGCAGCACCCTCCTAGGTCTCAACGAGCAGTACTTC	CASSTLLGLNEQYF
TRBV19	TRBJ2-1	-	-	TGTGCCAGTAGTCTCTCCTCAACCAATCGGGAGCAGTTCTTC	CASSLSSTNREQFF
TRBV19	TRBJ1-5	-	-	TGTGCCAGTAGTATAGTATCCAGGGGCGCCAATCAGCCCCAGCATTTT	CASSIVSRGANQPQHF
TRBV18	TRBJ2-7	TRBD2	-	TGTGCCAGCTCCCCCGGGACTAGCGGACCAAGCTCCTACGAGCAGTACTTC	CASSPGTSGPSSYEQYF
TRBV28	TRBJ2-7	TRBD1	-	TGTGCCAGCAGCTCCTCAGGGGGTTTCACCTACGAGCAGTACTTC	CASSSSGGFTYEQYF
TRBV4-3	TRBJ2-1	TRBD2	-	TGCGCCAGCAGCCGTCAGCGGGGCTACAATGAGCAGTTCTTC	CASSRQRGYNEQFF
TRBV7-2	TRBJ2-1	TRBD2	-	TGTGCCAGCAGCCCGGGGGGCGGGAGGCCGAGCGAGCAGTTCTTC	CASSPGGGRPSEQFF
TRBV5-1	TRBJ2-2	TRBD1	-	TGCGCCAGTGACCCAGGGGGCACGGGCACCGGGGAGCTGTTTTTT	CASDPGGTGTGELFF
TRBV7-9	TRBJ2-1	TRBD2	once	TGTGCCAGCAGCTTCCGAACTAGCGGGAGCTCCTACAATGAGCAGTTCTTC	CASSFRTSGSSYNEQFF
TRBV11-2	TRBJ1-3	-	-	TGTGCCAGCAGCTTTTCGGACCAGGGGAACACCATATATTTT	CASSFSDQGNTIYF
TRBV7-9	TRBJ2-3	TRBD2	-	TGTGCCAGTTCGAGCCCATTACTAGCGGGTGGACTGGATACGCAGTATTTT	CASSSPLLAGGLDTQYF
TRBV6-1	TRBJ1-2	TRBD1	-	TGTGCCAGCAGTGAAGCGCCCCCGGGGACAGGGTCCCAGTATGGCTACACCTTC	CASSEAPPGTGSQYGYTF
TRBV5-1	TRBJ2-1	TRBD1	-	TGCGCCAGCAGCCCAGACAGGGGAGCCTACAATGAGCAGTTCTTC	CASSPDRGAYNEQFF
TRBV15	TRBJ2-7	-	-	TGTGCCACCAGCAGAGTGCGGGAAGACGAGCAGTACTTC	CATSRVREDEQYF
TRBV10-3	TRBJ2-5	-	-	TGTGCCATCAGGGCGGAAGACCAAGAGACCCAGTACTTC	CAIRAEDQETQYF
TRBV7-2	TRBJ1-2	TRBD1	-	TGTGCCAGCAGCTTAGCGGGACAGAGGGGACGGGGCTACACCTTC	CASSLAGQRGRGYTF
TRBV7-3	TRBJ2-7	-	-	TGTGCCAGCAGCCAAGGGGGAACCTACGAGCAGTACTTC	CASSQGGTYEQYF
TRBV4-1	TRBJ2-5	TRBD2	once	TGCGCCAGCAGCCAAGTGGGACTAGCGGTCCAAGAGACCCAGTACTTC	CASSQVGLAVQETQYF
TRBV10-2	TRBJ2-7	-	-	TGCGCCAGCAGTGATGGGCTAGCGCCCGACGAGCAGTACTTC	CASSDGLAPDEQYF
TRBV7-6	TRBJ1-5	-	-	TGTGCCAGCAGCCCACTGGACAGAATTAATCAGCCCCAGCATTTT	CASSPLDRINQPQHF
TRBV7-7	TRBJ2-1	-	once	TGTGCCAGCAGCTTAAGGCTGAGCGGCTCCTACAATGAGCAGTTCTTC	CASSLRLSGSYNEQFF
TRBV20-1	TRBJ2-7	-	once	TGCAGCCCAAGCGTAATGAGGGAGCAGTACTTC	CSPSVMREQYF
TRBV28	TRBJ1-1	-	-	TGTGCCAGCAGTTTAGGAGGGCTTGGAACTGAAGCTTTCTTT	CASSLGGLGTEAFF
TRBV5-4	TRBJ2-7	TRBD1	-	TGTGCCAGCAGCCAATTACAGGGGGGTCCTTACGAGCAGTACTTC	CASSQLQGGPYEQYF
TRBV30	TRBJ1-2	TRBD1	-	TGTGCCCGGAGGGGCGACAGGGGTGCAAAGTATGGCTACACCTTC	CARRGDRGAKYGYTF
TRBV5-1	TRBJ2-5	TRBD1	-	TGCGCCAGCAGCTTGCTCGAGACAGGGGAAGAGACCCAGTACTTC	CASSLLETGEETQYF
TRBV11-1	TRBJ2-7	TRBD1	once	TGTGCCAGCAGCGGCGGACAGGCCCCCTACGAGCAGTACTTC	CASSGGQAPYEQYF
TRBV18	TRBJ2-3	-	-	TGTGCCAGCTCACCCCAGGGGGAGGAAGATACGCAGTATTTT	CASSPQGEEDTQYF
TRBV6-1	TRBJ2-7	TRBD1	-	TGTGCCAGCACCTCGGGACAGGGGGGCGAGCAGTACTTC	CASTSGQGGEQYF
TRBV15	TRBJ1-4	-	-	TGTGCCACGAAGTCGGAAGGGGTGGTAACTAATGAAAAACTGTTTTTT	CATKSEGVVTNEKLFF